The rows below give T cell receptor beta chains drawn from one sample of a study of cytomegalovirus exposure and HLA in healthy donors. Profiled with immunoSEQ multiplex PCR; TCRdb holds only in-frame clones, not every one. The sample has about 170,000 clones, around 68% seen once. Input material: PBMCs. The receptors here all came from a girl between 5 and 17 years old in good health and CMV-seronegative. Both conserved end residues are part of each CDR3. Each record gives: V gene, J gene, D gene, CDR3 length, CDR3 protein. A D gene is named only where the DNA matches it firmly.

>TRBV7-9|TRBJ2-2|.|16
CASSPQGGVEPGELFF
>TRBV9|TRBJ1-2|TRBD1|16
CASSEARTGGNYGYTF
>TRBV5-6|TRBJ2-6|TRBD1|17
CASSLVTGGTGANVLTF
>TRBV27|TRBJ2-1|TRBD2|18
CASSHPRGGAGLNNEQFF
>TRBV29-1|TRBJ1-2|.|14
CSVVEGGANYGYTF
>TRBV6-1|TRBJ1-1|TRBD1|13
CAGSEQGVTEAFF
>TRBV6-5|TRBJ1-3|.|16
CASSYSAGVWGNTIYF
>TRBV11-1|TRBJ2-7|.|12
CASSSTGYEQYF
>TRBV2|TRBJ2-7|TRBD1|13
CASSGQGPYEQYF
>TRBV27|TRBJ2-7|TRBD1|15
CASSLLGTGGYEQYF
>TRBV7-6|TRBJ2-7|TRBD1|13
CASSRTGDVEQYF
>TRBV5-6|TRBJ1-1|.|14
CASSWRQVNTEAFF
>TRBV29-1|TRBJ2-2|TRBD1|16
CSVQPTTGAYTGELFF
>TRBV7-6|TRBJ1-1|TRBD1|18
CASSKLRQGLGRDTEAFF
>TRBV7-6|TRBJ2-1|.|15
CASSLVVSSYNEQFF
>TRBV9|TRBJ1-1|.|14
CASSVTSGTTEAFF
>TRBV6-1|TRBJ2-2|TRBD2|16
CASSEPARLAAGELFF
>TRBV5-1|TRBJ1-3|.|17
CASTREGHMSSGNTIYF
>TRBV18|TRBJ1-5|.|14
CASSPGTRNQPQHF
>TRBV29-1|TRBJ1-4|.|12
CSASSGSEKLFF
>TRBV19|TRBJ1-5|TRBD1|17
CASTNRNRGLSNQPQHF
>TRBV23-1|TRBJ1-2|.|13
CATPGGGSYGYTF